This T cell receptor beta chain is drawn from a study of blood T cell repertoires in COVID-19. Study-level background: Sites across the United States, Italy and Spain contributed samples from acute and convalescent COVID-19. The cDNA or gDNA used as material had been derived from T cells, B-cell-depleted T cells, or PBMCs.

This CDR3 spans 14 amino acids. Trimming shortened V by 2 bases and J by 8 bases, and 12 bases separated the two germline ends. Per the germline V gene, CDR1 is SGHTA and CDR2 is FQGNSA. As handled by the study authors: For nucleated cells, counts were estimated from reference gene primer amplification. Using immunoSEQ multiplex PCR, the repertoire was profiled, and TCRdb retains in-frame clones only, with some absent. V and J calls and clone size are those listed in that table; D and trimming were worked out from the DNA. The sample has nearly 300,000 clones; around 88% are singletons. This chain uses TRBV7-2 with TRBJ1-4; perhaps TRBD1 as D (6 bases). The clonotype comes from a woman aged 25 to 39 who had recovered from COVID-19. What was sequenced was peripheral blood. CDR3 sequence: CASSLQGQEEKLFF. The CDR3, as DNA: TGTGCCAGCAGCTTACAGGGGCAGGAAGAAAAACTGTTTTTT.